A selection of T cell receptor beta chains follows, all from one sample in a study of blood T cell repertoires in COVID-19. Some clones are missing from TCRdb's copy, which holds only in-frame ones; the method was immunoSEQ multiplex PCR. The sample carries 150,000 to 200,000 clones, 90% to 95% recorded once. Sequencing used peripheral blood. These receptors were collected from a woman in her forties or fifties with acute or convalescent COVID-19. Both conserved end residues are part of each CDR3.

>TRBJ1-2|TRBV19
CASSTLPRDRDGYTF
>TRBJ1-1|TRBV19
CASSIPGQSAEAFF
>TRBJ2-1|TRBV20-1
CSASTWGDPKDEQFF
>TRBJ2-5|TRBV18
CASSPTSRGQETQYF
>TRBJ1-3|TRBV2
CASSTSGTSPGF
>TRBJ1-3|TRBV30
CAWTVAGENTIYF
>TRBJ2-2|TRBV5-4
CASSLDRETGELFF
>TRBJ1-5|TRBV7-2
CASSLAPSSNQPQHF
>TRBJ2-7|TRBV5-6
CASSLGVTGNSYEQYF
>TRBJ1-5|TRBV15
CATSRARQTLSNQPQHF
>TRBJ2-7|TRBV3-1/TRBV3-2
CASSRRDRGRSSYEQYF
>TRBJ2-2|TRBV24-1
CATSDNGNTGELFF
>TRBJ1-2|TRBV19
CASSIGQPTFRHGYTF
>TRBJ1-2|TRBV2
CASTGGAHGYTF
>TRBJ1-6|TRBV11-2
CASRLGQGPNSPLHF
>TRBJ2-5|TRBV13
CASSYNRVYQETQYF
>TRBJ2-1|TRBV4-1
CASSHQGQTRYNEQFF
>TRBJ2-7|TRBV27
CASSSRQGSWEQYF
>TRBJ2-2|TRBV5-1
CASSLTGQGHTGELFF
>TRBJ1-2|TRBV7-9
CASSLAYDLTGGYTF
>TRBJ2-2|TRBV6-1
CASSERGQGTGELFF
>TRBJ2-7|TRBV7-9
CASSPREATAYEQYF
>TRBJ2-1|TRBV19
CASSMWPDRGGSLPGNEQFF
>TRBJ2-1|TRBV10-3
CAISGSLRDEQFF
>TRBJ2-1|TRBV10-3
CAISDFADYNEQFF
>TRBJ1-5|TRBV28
CASSLIHRVSNQPQHF
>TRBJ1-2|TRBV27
CASSGVATGNGYTF
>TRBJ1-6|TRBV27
CASSLYAGQNSPLHF
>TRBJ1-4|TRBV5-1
CASSSDRGNEKLFF
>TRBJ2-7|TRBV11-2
CASSLDLASFYEQYF
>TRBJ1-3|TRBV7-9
CASSPSRSPSGNTIYF
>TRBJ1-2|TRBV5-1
CASSPISAGRRSMHGYTF
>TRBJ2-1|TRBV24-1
CATSDFGREGRDEQFF
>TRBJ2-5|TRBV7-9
CASQDRVGETQYF
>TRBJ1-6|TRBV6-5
CASSPQYNSPLHF
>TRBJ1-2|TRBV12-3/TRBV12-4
CASSGVVYGYTF
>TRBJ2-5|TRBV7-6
CASSRTYDSQETQYF
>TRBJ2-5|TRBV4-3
CASSPIAGGPLETQYF
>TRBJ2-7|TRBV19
CASSDRDSYEQYF
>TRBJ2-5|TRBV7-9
CASSFSGYQETQYF
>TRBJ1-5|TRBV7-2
CASSPDRGLHQPQHF
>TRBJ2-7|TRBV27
CASSYGSGASYEQYF
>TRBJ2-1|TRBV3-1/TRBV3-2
CASSQSPTSGGYNEQFF
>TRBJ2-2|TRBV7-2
CASSLGLTGGGTGELFF
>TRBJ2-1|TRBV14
CASSQSGLAPLSYNEQFF
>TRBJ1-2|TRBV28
CASALGGNYGYTF
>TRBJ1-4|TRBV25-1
CASSHLRGLETNEKLFF
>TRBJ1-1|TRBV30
CAWSVGSWAFF
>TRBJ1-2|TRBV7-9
CASTTFNYGYTF
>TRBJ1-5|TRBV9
CASSAGEGPQHF
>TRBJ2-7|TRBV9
CASSAGAGQGSREQYF
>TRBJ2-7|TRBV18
CASSREEAGLEQYF
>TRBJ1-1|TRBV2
CASSEGQGRDTEAFF
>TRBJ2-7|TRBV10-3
CAISGQGLYEQYF
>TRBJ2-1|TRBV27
CASRIQGAEKDEQFF
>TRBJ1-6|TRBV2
CASSRQIVQSPLHF
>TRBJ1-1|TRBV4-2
CASSQSRGGNTEAFF
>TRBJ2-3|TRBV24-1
CATGEGGIDTQYF